This T cell receptor beta chain was obtained from a study of T-cell memory formation after mild COVID-19. Findings and caveats of the study: Pre-infection memory held some responding clones, suggesting pre-existing cross-reactive T cells responded. Largely, contracting CD4+ clones fell within CM and EM, and contracting CD8+ clones within EMRA. Day 15 to 85 contracting clones showed balanced CD4/CD8; day 15 to 37 expanders favored CD4+.

V dropped 5 bases and J dropped 5 bases, with 12 bases sitting between them. This CDR3 is built from 13 residues. CDR1 is SGHVS, CDR2 FNYEAQ, per germline. TCR alpha and TCR beta cDNA libraries carrying sample barcodes and UMIs were produced by 5'RACE using constant-segment primers. TCRdb passed the 5' RACE reads through MiXCR, listing each CDR3 protein once. The sample comprises tens of thousands of distinct CDR3 sequences, 5% to 7% of which are singletons, and under 0.95% rests with the top ten. This clonotype was seen repeatedly, ten times or more. The antigen remains undetermined. The sample comprised PBMCs or a T cell subset sorted from them (not recorded which). The source is an adult who had mild COVID-19 (a few samples of this study predate the infection). Cell type and time point are not known. V gene TRBV7-6 combines with J gene TRBJ1-1; maybe TRBD1 (6 bases). The CDR3 sequence is CASSQLGGTEAFF. The CDR3 DNA follows: TGTGCCAGCAGCCAGCTAGGGGGGACTGAAGCTTTCTTT.